This T cell receptor beta chain was found in a study of beta chain features in type 1 diabetes (dated by TCRdb to 2016 to 2019). Looking at the study overall: Mean age, gender distribution, total cell number and subset yield did not differ between patients and healthy donors. Regulatory and stem cell-like memory subsets were obtained from only 8 patients and roughly 8 healthy donors, while naive and central memory subsets were obtained from all 30 or so donors. A total of 85 million to 110 million sorted cells were examined across all samples, and RNA yield correlated strongly with the number of cells per subset. The study compared TCRB repertoires of sorted circulating CD4+ T cell subsets between recently diagnosed type 1 diabetes patients and matched healthy donors.

The junction shows trimming of 3 bases on V and 5 bases on J, and the gene matches do not reach 6 bases of it. The cysteine opens and the phenylalanine closes a CDR3 of 16 amino acids. The retained sequence is limited to the CDR3, 48 bases, with the frame set at the first base. The CDR1 and CDR2 encoded by the germline V gene are SGHTA and FQGNSA. The High Capacity cDNA Reverse Transcription Kit was used to reverse transcribe all of the isolated RNA, meaning that expressed TCRB transcripts were what got sequenced. Deep immunoSEQ sequencing was applied to naive, central memory and regulatory T cell samples, giving an average of about 3.6 million total reads per sample. Sorted cells were lysed in RLT buffer and RNA was extracted with DNase-treated RNeasy Micro or Mini kits, depending on cell number. Each cell subset was processed on its own to prevent cross-contamination, while patient and healthy donor samples were processed together. TCRB sequences were amplified from cDNA with the immunoSEQ multiplex PCR, producing 87-bp fragments spanning the CDR3 region. The amplicons were sequenced using the Illumina HiSeq platform. The study's own analysis went as follows. Synthetic template baselines were used to correct PCR bias computationally, reads within Hamming distance 2 were collapsed, and singletons that could not be merged were discarded. By aligning reads against IMGT, V, D and J genes, CDR3 length, and insertions or deletions at six rearrangement sites were assigned. Clonotype counts were normalized to sorted cell number within each subset before computing true diversity and Gini coefficients with the tcR R package. The overlap coefficient, calculated on TCRB nucleotide sequences, was used to quantify repertoire sharing. Out-of-frame TCRB sequences from naive cells were analyzed as a proxy for the pre-selection repertoire. What TCRdb holds here is the immuneACCESS table cut down to in-frame rearrangements. Part of the clones is not present; checked against another copy, under half of the missing clones reflect an unresolved V gene, and the others are unexplained. V, J and clone size reflect that table, while D and trimming were determined from the DNA. Across this sample there are 200,000 to 300,000 clones, with about a fifth seen only once. 0.028% of the sample rests with the top ten.

Each donor gave one peripheral blood draw, averaging around 0.11 L, which was collected into heparinised tubes. Naive, central memory, regulatory and stem cell-like memory CD4+ T cells were sorted on a BD FACSAria II using a panel including CD45RO, CCR7, CD25, CD127, CD95 and CD27. Purity was above 98% for every sorted population. PBMCs were isolated right away by Lymphoprep density gradient centrifugation and were stained directly, without culture. So that batch effects would be minimized, each experiment stained and sorted samples in pairs, pairing one healthy donor with one patient. General findings and caveats noted by the study authors: Only small numbers of individuals were included in the HLA sub-analyses, which left unresolved whether HLA type had any influence on TCRB rearrangement. Shorter templates might be favored by PCR, yet because patient and control samples were amplified and corrected together, any such skew would affect both groups equally. At VDJ recombination sites, patients with type 1 diabetes made fewer insertions and deleted more nucleotides, a pattern implying thymic rearrangement abnormalities. The naive, central memory and regulatory TCRB repertoires appeared to resemble one another more closely among patients than among healthy donors. Because cDNA was sequenced instead of genomic DNA, highly expressing activated cells could be over-represented, though the groups showed no difference in activation or CD3 levels. In all four CD4+ subsets, TCRB CDR3 length was moderately but significantly shorter in type 1 diabetes patients.

With regard to this clone: Its antigen is still unknown. No much larger clonotype is one base removed from it; base qualities were not supplied.

This receptor chain uses TRBV7-2 and TRBJ2-5; TRBD2 agrees with 13 junctional bases. Specimen: naive CD4+ T cells from blood. The intended sense of this specimen's cell subset or site label: true naive CD4+ T cells. The receptor's source is a woman in her thirties or forties with type 1 diabetes. CDR3 sequence: CASSFRLAGGGETQYF. The DNA reads as follows: TGTGCCAGCAGCTTTCGACTAGCGGGGGGTGGGGAGACCCAGTACTTC.